This T cell receptor beta chain was recorded in a study of blood T cell repertoires in COVID-19 (dated by TCRdb to the early 2020s). Turning to the overall study: The collaborator samples originated in the United States, Italy and Spain and spanned the acute and convalescent phases of COVID-19. The prospective study material was composed of cDNA or gDNA derived from T cells, B-cell-depleted T cells, or PBMCs. The dataset comprised deeply sampled blood TCRbeta repertoires from subjects exposed to, actively infected with, or recovered from COVID-19. The samples were drawn from the first 160 participants of the ongoing ImmuneRACE study and from 1,254 subjects provided by 6 global collaborators. Where available, HLA class I and class II types were taken from metadata supplied by the sample provider and were not determined by assay-based typing. A de-identified subject ID, COVID-19 status, age in years and sex were almost always included in the sample metadata. The repertoires were released in a freely available public database meant as a resource for research on the immune response to SARS-CoV-2.

Study-wide findings and limitations: Clinical and demographic metadata were provided uncurated, with the amount varying by source and participant.

About this clone: Its antigen remains unidentified. No clone much larger than this one lies a single base away; base qualities are absent.

Collaborating institutions collected whole blood in K2EDTA tubes following their own protocols. For TCRbeta analysis, collaborators shipped samples in one of three forms: frozen whole blood, isolated PBMCs, or DNA extracted from either of those sample types. TCRbeta CDR3 regions were amplified from genomic DNA by means of the immunoSEQ Assay, a bias-controlled multiplex PCR. Per the original workflow: Nucleated cell counts per sample were estimated from amplification of reference gene primers within the assay. To quantify the absolute abundance of each unique TCRbeta CDR3 rearrangement, sequence reads were collapsed and filtered. For each sample, productive Simpson clonality was calculated as the square root of Simpson's diversity index across productive rearrangements. In its TCRdb copy, this immuneACCESS table keeps in-frame sequences only and misses some clones. Where compared with another copy, unresolved V genes explain less than half of these, and the others have no known cause. V and J calls and clone size are copied from that table; D and trimming were computed from the DNA. This sample gives approximately 61,000 clones in total; approximately 83% of them show up just once. Clones ranked in the top ten supply about 14% of the sample.

V and J lose 8 bases and 1 base, and a span of 11 bases separates them. Via the germline V gene, CDR1 is MDHEN and CDR2 SYDVKM. The cysteine opens and the phenylalanine closes a CDR3 of 14 amino acids. Only the CDR3 region is kept as DNA, spanning 42 bases read in frame from base 1. This sequence was found in a human donor in a cohort sampled during active COVID-19. Recombination linked TRBV28 to TRBJ2-2, and the D gene may be TRBD2, 6 bases matching. The sequenced sample was peripheral blood. The DNA sequence reads TGTGCCAGCTATTATAGCGGGAACACCGGGGAGCTGTTTTTT. It encodes CASYYSGNTGELFF.